This TCR beta chain was sequenced in a study of T cell responses to AZD1222 COVID-19 vaccine. For the study at large: Second-dose groups at about 4 or about 12 weeks were pooled. Points from the study as a whole: Two AZD1222 administrations were followed by greater Spike-specific TCR breadth and depth. The peak T cell response came first, and repertoires were sampled only after it. Mostly white British, mostly female donors; authors suggested clonal diversity may be underestimated.

Germline CDR1 is LGHDT and CDR2 is YNNKEL (reference sequence). The CDR3 consists of 19 residues. The V gene lost 4 bases and the J gene lost 2 bases, with 27 bases spanning the gap. The data were produced by immunoSEQ multiplex PCR, yet TCRdb's version contains in-frame clones alone and is incomplete. The sample lists 150,000 or so clones; roughly 87% were seen once. Worth noting for this clone: What it recognizes is unknown.

The chain links TRBV3-1 (or the pseudogene TRBV3-2) to TRBJ2-7; either TRBD1 or TRBD2 may fit D (6 bases each). The clonotype comes from an adult in good health. Here the sequenced sample was peripheral blood, taken on day 0 of AZD1222 vaccination. CDR3 bases: TGTGCCAGCAGCCTGTCGGCCTTGGGGGGCGGGGCGTTCACCTACGAGCAGTACTTC. Translation gives CASSLSALGGGAFTYEQYF.